Given below is one TCR beta chain in context. V lost 6 bases to trimming and J lost 0 bases, with 17 bases between them. Germline values: CDR1 SQVTM, CDR2 ANQGSEA. CDR3 length equals 15 residues. The sample originates from a study of CD8 T cells in Susac syndrome. Random hexamers were used to reverse transcribe the RNA input (roughly 0.5 to 1 ug). Amplification of the TCR beta CDR3 was carried out by immunoSEQ multiplex PCR, which spanned a total of 54 Vbeta and 13 Jbeta segments. Each CDR3 protein gets one entry after TCRdb re-called the immunoSEQ multiplex PCR reads with MiXCR. The sample shows 190,000 or so distinct CDR3 sequences, more than 90% of them seen only once.

The material sequenced was CD4+ T cells from PBMCs. The receptor's source is a human donor with multiple sclerosis. This chain joins TRBV29-1 and TRBJ2-5; TRBD1 is a possible D gene (6 bases). In nucleotides, the CDR3 is TGCAGCGTCGTTGCCGTGAAGGGGGACCAAGAGACCCAGTACTTC. It encodes CSVVAVKGDQETQYF.